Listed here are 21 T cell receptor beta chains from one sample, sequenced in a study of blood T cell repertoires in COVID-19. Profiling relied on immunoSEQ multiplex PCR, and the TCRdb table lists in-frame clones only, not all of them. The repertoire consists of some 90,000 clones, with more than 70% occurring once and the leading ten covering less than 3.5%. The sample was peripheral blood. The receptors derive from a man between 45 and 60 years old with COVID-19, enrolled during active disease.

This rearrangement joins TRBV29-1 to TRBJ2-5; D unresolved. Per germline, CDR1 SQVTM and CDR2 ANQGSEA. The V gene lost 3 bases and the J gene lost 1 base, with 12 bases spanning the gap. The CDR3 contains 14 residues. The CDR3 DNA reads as TGCAGCGTTGACCCTACGGCGGTCCAAGAGACCCAGTACTTC. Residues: CSVDPTAVQETQYF. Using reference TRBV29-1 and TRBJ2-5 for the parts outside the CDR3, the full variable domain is SAVISQKPSRDICQRGTSLTIQCQVDSQVTMMFWYRQQPGQSLTLIATANQGSEATYESGFVIDKFPISRPNLTFSTLTVSNMSPEDSSIYLCSVDPTAVQETQYFGPGTRLLVL.

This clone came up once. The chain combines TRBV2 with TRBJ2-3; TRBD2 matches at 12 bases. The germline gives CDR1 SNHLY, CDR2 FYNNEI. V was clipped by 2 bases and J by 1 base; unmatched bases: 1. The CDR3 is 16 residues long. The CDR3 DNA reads TGTGCCAGCAGTGAAAGGACTAGCGGGGGCACAGATACGCAGTATTTT. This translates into CASSERTSGGTDTQYF.

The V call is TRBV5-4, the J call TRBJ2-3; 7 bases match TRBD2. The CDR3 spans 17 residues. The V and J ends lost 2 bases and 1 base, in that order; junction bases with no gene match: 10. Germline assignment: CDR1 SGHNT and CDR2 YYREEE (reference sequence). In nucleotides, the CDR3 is TGTGCCAGCAGCTTCGGCAACAGAGCGGGGCGCACAGATACGCAGTATTTT. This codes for CASSFGNRAGRTDTQYF.

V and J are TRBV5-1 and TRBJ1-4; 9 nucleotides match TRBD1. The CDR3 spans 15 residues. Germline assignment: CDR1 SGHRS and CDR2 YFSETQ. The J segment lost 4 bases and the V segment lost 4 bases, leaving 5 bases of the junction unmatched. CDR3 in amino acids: CASSARTGDNEKLFF. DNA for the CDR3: TGCGCCAGCAGCGCCCGGACAGGGGATAATGAAAAACTGTTTTTT.

CDR3 sequence: CASSYGRGSYEQYF. In DNA form, the CDR3 reads TGTGCCAGCAGCTACGGACGGGGCTCCTACGAGCAGTACTTC. V is TRBV7-8 and J is TRBJ2-7, with TRBD2 as a possible D gene (5 bases). The germline gives CDR1 SGHVS, CDR2 FQNEAQ. V shed 4 bases and J shed 0 bases, with 10 bases lying between them. This CDR3 is 14 amino acids long.

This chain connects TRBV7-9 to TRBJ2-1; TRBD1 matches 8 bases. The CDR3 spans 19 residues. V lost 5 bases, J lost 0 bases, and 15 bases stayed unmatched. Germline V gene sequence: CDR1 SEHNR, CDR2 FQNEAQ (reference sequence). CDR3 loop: CASSPPLRAGTGSYNEQFF. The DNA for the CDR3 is TGTGCCAGCAGCCCCCCGCTGCGCGCCGGGACAGGCTCCTACAATGAGCAGTTCTTC.

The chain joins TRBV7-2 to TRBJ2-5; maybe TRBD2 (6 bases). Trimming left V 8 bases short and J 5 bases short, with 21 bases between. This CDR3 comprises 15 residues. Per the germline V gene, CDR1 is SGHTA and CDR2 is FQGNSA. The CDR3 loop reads CASQLGGSLEETQYF. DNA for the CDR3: TGTGCCAGCCAACTCGGGGGAAGCCTGGAGGAGACCCAGTACTTC.

CDR3 protein: CASSLDIWGWEQYF. CDR3 nucleotide sequence: TGTGCCAGCAGCTTAGATATTTGGGGCTGGGAGCAGTACTTC. The rearrangement uses TRBV11-2 and TRBJ2-7; possibly TRBD1 for D (5 bases). Germline assignment: CDR1 SGHAT and CDR2 FQNNGV. This CDR3 has 14 residues. Trimming took off 0 bases at V and 7 bases at J, with 13 bases between the two ends.

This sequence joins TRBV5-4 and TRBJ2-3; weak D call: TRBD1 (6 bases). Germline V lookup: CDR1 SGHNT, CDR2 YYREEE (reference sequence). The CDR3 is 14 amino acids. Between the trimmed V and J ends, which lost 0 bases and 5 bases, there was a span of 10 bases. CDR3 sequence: CASSLADSEDTQYF. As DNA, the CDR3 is TGTGCCAGCAGCTTGGCGGACAGCGAAGATACGCAGTATTTT.

This chain's CDR3 is CASHQEGNSPLHF. CDR3 DNA: TGTGCCAGTCATCAGGAGGGGAATTCACCCCTCCACTTT. V gene TRBV2 combines with J gene TRBJ1-6; possible D gene TRBD1, 5 bases. Per germline, CDR1 SNHLY and CDR2 FYNNEI. Trimming took off 9 bases at V and 7 bases at J, with 13 bases between the two ends. The CDR3 consists of 13 residues.

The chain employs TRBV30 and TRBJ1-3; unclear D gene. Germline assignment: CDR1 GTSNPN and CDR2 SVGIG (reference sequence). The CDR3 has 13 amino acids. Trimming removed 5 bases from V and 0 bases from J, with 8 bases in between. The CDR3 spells CAWRRYSGNTIYF. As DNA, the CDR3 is TGTGCCTGGCGCCGCTACTCTGGAAACACCATATATTTT.

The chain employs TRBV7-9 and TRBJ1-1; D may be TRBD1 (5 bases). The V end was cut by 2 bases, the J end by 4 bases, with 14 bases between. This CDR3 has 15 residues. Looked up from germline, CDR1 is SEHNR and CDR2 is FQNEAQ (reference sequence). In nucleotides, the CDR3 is TGTGCCAGCAGCTTACAGGGTAGCAGGCTCACTGAAGCTTTCTTT. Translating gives CASSLQGSRLTEAFF.

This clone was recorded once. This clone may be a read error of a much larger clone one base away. The CDR3 DNA follows: TGTACCAGCAGGTTTCAGGGGGGAGGTGGAAACACCATATATTTT. As protein: CTSRFQGGGGNTIYF. The chain uses TRBV28 and TRBJ1-3, with 7 bases that match TRBD1. Germline CDR1 MDHEN, CDR2 SYDVKM. The CDR3 has 15 amino acids. Variable domain in full (rest from reference TRBV28 and TRBJ1-3): DVKVTQSSRYLVKRTGEKVFLECVQDMDHENMFWYRQDPGLGLRLIYFSYDVKMKEKGDIPEGYSVSREKKERFSLILESASTNQTSMYLCTSRFQGGGGNTIYFGEGSWLTVV.

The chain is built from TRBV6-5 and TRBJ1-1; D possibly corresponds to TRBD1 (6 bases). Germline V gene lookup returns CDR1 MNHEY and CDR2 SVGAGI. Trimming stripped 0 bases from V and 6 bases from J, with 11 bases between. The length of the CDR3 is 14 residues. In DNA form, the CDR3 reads TGTGCCAGCAGTTACTCGGACAGTCGGGCTGAAGCTTTCTTT. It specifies CASSYSDSRAEAFF.

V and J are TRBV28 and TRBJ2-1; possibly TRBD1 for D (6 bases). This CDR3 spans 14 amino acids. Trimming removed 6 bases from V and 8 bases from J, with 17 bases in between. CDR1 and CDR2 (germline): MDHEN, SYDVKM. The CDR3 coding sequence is TGTGCCAGCAGGGGGACACCAATTTTTGATGAGCAGTTCTTC. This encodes CASRGTPIFDEQFF.

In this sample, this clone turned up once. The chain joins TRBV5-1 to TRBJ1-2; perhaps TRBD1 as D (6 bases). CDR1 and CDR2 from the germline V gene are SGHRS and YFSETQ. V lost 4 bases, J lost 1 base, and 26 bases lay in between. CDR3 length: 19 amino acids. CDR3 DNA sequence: TGCGCCAGCAGCCAAAGGGAATCGGGACACATCAGAAATAACTATGGCTACACCTTC. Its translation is CASSQRESGHIRNNYGYTF.

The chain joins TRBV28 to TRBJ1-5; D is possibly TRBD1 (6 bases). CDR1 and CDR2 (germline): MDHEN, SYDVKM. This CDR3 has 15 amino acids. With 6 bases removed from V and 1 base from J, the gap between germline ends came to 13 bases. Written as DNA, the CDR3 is TGTGCCAGCAGCCGAGTGGGGGCCAGCAATCAGCCCCAGCATTTT. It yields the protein CASSRVGASNQPQHF.

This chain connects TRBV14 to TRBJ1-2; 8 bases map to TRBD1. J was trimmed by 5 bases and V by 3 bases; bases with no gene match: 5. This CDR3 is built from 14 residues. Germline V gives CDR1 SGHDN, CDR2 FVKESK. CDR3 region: CASSQLQGAYGYTF. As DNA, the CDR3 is TGTGCCAGCAGCCAGCTGCAGGGGGCGTATGGCTACACCTTC.

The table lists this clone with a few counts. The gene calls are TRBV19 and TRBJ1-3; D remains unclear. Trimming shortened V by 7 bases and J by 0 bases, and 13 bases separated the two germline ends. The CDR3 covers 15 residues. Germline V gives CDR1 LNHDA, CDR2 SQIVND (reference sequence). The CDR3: CASTMGRPSGNTIYF. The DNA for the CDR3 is TGTGCCAGTACCATGGGCCGGCCCTCTGGAAACACCATATATTTT. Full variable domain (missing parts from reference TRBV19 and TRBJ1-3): DGGITQSPKYLFRKEGQNVTLSCEQNLNHDAMYWYRQDPGQGLRLIYYSQIVNDFQKGDIAEGYSVSREKKESFPLTVTSAQKNPTAFYLCASTMGRPSGNTIYFGEGSWLTVV.

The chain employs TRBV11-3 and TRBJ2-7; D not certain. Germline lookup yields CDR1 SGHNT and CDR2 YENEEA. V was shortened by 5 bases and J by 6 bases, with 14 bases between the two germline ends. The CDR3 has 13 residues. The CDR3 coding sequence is TGTGCCAGCAGCCATGGGCCGTTATTCGAGCAGTACTTC. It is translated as CASSHGPLFEQYF.

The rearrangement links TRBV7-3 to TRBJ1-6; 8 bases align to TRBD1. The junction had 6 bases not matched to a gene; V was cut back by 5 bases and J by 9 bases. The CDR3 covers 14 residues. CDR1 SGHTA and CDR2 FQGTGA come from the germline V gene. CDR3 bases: TGTGCCAGCAGCCGGGACAGGAACGGTTCACCCCTCCACTTT. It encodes CASSRDRNGSPLHF.